The present entry profiles one T cell receptor (beta chain) with its context. The sample is drawn from a study of T cell responses to AZD1222 COVID-19 vaccine. Data came from immunoSEQ multiplex PCR; TCRdb stores just in-frame clones and leaves some out. Here the sample spans tens of thousands of clones, more than 75% being singletons. The CDR3 covers 16 residues. Per the germline V gene, CDR1 is LGHNA and CDR2 is YNFKEQ. Trimming removed 0 bases from V and 5 bases from J, with 16 bases in between. This chain uses TRBV4-2 with TRBJ1-2; D remains unclear. The sample here was peripheral blood, taken on day 0 of MenACWY control vaccination. This receptor was obtained from an adult in good health. The CDR3: CASSQDRRVVGYGYTF. The CDR3 DNA reads TGTGCCAGCAGCCAAGATCGACGGGTAGTTGGTTATGGCTACACCTTC.